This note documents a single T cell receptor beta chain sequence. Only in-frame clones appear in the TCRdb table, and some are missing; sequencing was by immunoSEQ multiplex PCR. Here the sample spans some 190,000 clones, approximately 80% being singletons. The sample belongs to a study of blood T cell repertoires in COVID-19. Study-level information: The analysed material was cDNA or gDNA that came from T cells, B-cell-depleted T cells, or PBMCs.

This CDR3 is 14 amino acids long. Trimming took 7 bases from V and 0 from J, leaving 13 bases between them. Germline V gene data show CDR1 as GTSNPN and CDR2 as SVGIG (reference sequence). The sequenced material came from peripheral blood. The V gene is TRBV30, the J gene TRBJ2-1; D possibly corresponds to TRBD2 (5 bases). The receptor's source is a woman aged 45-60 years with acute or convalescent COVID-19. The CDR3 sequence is CASSRGLSYNEQFF. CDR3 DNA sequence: TGTGCCTCCTCCCGGGGTCTCTCCTACAATGAGCAGTTCTTC.